This TCR beta chain was recorded in a study of T cell repertoires in cytomegalovirus infection. Overall study: Both a matching HLA type and CMV infection were indicated by public TCR beta signatures.

Study-level findings and limits: The ex vivo response showed dominance by HLA-C-restricted CMV-specific TCR beta clonotypes.

TCRdb independently ran MiXCR on the reads; one entry per CDR3 protein. This table has hundreds of thousands of distinct CDR3 sequences, roughly 30% appearing once. The CDR3 has 15 amino acids. Germline trimming cut 1 base from V and 7 bases from J; bases unmatched to any gene: 3. The germline CDR1 and CDR2 sequences are LNHDA and SQIVND (reference sequence). This clonotype appeared a few times. Its antigen is unknown. J is TRBJ2-1 and V is TRBV19; 11 bases map to TRBD2. The specimen comprised cultured PBMCs, sampled from culture after CMV antigen stimulation. The sequence came from a human donor in good health (CMV status not recorded). Some clones in this sample may be carry-over from other donors' samples. In DNA, the CDR3 is TGTGCCAGTAGTATAGTAGCGGGAGGGCCGAATGAGCAGTTCTTC. Protein product: CASSIVAGGPNEQFF.